This T cell receptor (beta chain) is drawn from a study of shared clonotypes between healthy human individuals (dated by TCRdb to 2018 to 2021). In terms of the full investigation: The cohort comprised a couple of women and a few men aged 18 to 49 years. The study deeply sequenced blood TCR repertoires of five healthy adults to estimate repertoire size and the extent of clonotype sharing between individuals. Different laboratories and diverse techniques were used to prepare libraries and sequence TCR repertoires, to increase sequencing depth and limit assay-specific biases. Each donor's leukapheresis produced roughly between about 0.8 and 10 billion PBMCs. For each donor, CD4 naive and CD4 memory were each given three plates, CD8 naive was given two plates, and CD8 memory was given one plate. Overall results and qualifications from the work: Sampling was restricted to blood, and TCR repertoires in tissues likely differ from the TCR repertoires found in blood. Because the study included a small number of donors, the genetic and exposure-history diversity represented was limited. Clonotypes shared by all four sorted-subset donors showed higher generation probabilities than non-shared clonotypes. Around 5% of naive CD4, 3.5% of naive CD8, roughly 2.4% of memory CD4, and less than 0.45% of memory CD8 clonotypes were shared across a few donors. Naive subsets generally had larger estimated clonotype richness than memory subsets. Based on pairwise subsampling, the degree of clonotype sharing among donors was expected to be affected by sequencing depth. Even with the large sequencing depth, rarefaction of the sorted-subset datasets indicated that sequencing was incomplete.

TCR CDR3 regions were amplified from genomic DNA by multiplex PCR using the deep immunoSEQ assay. Extracted genomic DNA from each cell subset was distributed evenly across all wells of several immunoSEQ 96-well plates, and each plate was treated as a replicate. Each replicate PCR for sorted subsets received approximately 200 ng genomic DNA, equal to about 30,000 T cell genomes. Purified libraries were quantified with a Qubit 3.0 fluorometer, sized on a Bioanalyzer 2100, and re-quantified with the KAPA Library Quantification kit. Each immunoSEQ 96-well plate was sequenced on its own single-read 150-cycle Illumina NextSeq 550 flow cell. As for the original processing: Because only junctional sequences without quality scores were contained in the immunoSEQ output, filtering matching that applied to full-length reads could not be performed. To assign V/J genes and CDR3, sequences were annotated using PyIR, a Python wrapper for IgBLAST v1.9, with IMGT germline references. Reads with weak V/J assignments (E-value above 1e-6), missing CDR3, stop codons, out-of-frame junctions, or ambiguous translated residues were removed. V3J clonotypes were defined as sequences sharing the same inferred V gene, J gene, and CDR3 amino acid sequence. To compute the percentage overlap between repertoires, the number of shared unique clonotypes was divided by the size of the smaller repertoire. RTK rarefaction, the Chao1 estimator, and Recon v2.1 estimates of unobserved clonotypes were used to assess repertoire richness. OLGA was used to compute generation probabilities for all TCRbeta clonotypes that the gDNA method yielded from a handful of donors. TCRdb's version of the immuneACCESS table is confined to in-frame rearrangements and falls short of the full clone set. An unresolved V gene accounts for under half of the shortfall where checked; the remainder is of unknown origin. That table is the source of V, J and clone size, and D and trimming were worked out from the DNA. This sample is represented by more than 550,000 clones; about 90% of them were singletons. The ten largest make up 34% of the sample.

V and J are truncated by 6 bases and 0 bases respectively, leaving an intervening sequence of 14 bases. CDR1 KGHSH and CDR2 LQKENI are derived from the germline V gene. The CDR3 numbers 15 residues from cysteine through phenylalanine. Only the CDR3 DNA is retained, 45 bases long and in frame from the first base. The donors were healthy, HIV-negative adults with no recently reported acute infections or vaccinations. All donors were Caucasian adults living in Nashville, Tennessee, USA. The CD8 memory samples were a combination of magnetically selected CD45RO+ cells and CCR7-negative CD45RA+ effector memory (TemRA) cells. Blood was collected by leukapheresis, and PBMCs were isolated by Ficoll-Histopaque density gradient centrifugation and then cryopreserved in liquid nitrogen vapor phase. Analytical flow cytometry was used to check the purity and quantity of each magnetically sorted T cell population. Each sorted fraction had its genomic DNA isolated and then quantified by UV absorbance on a Nanodrop 2000c.

Remarks on this clone: Its recognized antigen is unknown. No base quality values were provided; no much bigger clone lies one nucleotide off.

The sequence came from a man between 18 and 29 years old in good health. Some clones in this sample may be carry-over from other donors' samples. The chain is made from TRBV18 and TRBJ1-1; no D gene can be assigned with confidence. Material: memory CD8+ T cells from PBMCs. The cell subset or site label of this sample denotes: CD45RO+ cells pooled with CCR7-negative TemRA cells. CDR3 loop: CASSQLEGLNTEAFF. The DNA reads TGTGCCAGCTCCCAGTTGGAGGGATTGAACACTGAAGCTTTCTTT.